Here is one TCR beta chain with its context. The data were obtained in a study of blood T cell repertoires in COVID-19. Study details: PBMCs, B-cell-depleted T cells, or T cells were the source of the cDNA or gDNA that made up the material.

Sequencing used immunoSEQ multiplex PCR; TCRdb keeps in-frame clones, though not all of them. The sample has about 59,000 clones, 73% seen once; the top ten hold approximately 14%. Germline-derived CDR1 and CDR2 are SGHVS and FQNEAQ. The V gene lost 5 bases and the J gene lost 2 bases, with 19 bases spanning the gap. This CDR3 contains 17 residues. V gene TRBV7-8 combines with J gene TRBJ1-3, with a possible D match to TRBD1 (6 bases). Source material: peripheral blood. The TCR comes from an older woman with acute or convalescent COVID-19. The CDR3 DNA follows: TGTGCCAGCAGCCCCTTTTGGGGGCCGGTCCCTGGAAACACCATATATTTT. It is translated as CASSPFWGPVPGNTIYF.